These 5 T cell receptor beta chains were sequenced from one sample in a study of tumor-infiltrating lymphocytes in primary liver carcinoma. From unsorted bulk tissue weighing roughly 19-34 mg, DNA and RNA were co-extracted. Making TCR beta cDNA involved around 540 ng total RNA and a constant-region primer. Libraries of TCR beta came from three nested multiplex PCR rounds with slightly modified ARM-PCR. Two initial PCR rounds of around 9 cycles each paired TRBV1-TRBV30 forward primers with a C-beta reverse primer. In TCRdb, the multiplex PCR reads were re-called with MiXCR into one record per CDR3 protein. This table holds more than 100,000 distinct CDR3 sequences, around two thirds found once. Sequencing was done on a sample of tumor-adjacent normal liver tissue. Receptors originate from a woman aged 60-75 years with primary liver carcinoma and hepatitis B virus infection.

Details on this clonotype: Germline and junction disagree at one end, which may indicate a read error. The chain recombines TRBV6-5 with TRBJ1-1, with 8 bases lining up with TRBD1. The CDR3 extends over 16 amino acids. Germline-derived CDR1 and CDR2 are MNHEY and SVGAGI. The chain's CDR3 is CVSRLGQGGFRTEAFF. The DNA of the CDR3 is TGTGTCAGCAGGTTAGGACAGGGTGGGTTTAGAACTGAAGCTTTCTTT.

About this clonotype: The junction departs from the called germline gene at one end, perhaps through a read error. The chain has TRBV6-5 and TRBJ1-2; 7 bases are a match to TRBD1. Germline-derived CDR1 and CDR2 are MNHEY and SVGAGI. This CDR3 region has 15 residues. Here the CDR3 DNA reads TGTGCCAGCAGACTTGCCCCGGGACAGCTCTGTGGCTGCACCTTC. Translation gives CASRLAPGQLCGCTF.

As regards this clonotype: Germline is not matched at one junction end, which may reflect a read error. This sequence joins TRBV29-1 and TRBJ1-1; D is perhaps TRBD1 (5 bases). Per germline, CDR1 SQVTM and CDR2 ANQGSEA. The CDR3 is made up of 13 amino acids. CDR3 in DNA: TGCAGCTTTGAATCAGGGAGTAACACTGAAGCTTTCTTT. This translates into CSFESGSNTEAFF. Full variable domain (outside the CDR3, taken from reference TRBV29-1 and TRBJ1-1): SAVISQKPSRDICQRGTSLTIQCQVDSQVTMMFWYRQQPGQSLTLIATANQGSEATYESGFVIDKFPISRPNLTFSTLTVSNMSPEDSSIYLCSFESGSNTEAFFGQGTRLTVV.

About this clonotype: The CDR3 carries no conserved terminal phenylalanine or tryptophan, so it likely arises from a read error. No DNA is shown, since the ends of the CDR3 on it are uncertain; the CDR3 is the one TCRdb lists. The CDR3 is CASSRLASGYNEQFI. This chain uses TRBV11-2 with TRBJ2-1; the table calls TRBD2, which could not be checked here. The CDR3 has 15 residues if both end residues are counted. Germline-derived CDR1 and CDR2 are SGHAT and FQNNGV.

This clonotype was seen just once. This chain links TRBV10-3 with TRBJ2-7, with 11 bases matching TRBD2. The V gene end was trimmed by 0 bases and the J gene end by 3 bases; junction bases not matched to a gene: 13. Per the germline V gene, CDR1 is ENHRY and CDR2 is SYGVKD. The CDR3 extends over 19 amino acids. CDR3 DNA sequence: TGTGCCATCAGTGAGTCACGACTAGCGGGATCCCCCCTGGTCTACGAGCAGTACTTC. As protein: CAISESRLAGSPLVYEQYF.